Following are 10 T cell receptor gamma chains from one sample sequenced in a study of Vδ1+ human thymocytes. The template was reverse-transcribed extracted RNA. The CDR3 regions were amplified by multiplex PCR from V-gene primers to a constant-region primer. TCRdb re-processed the multiplex PCR reads using CATT. Here the sample spans tens of thousands of gamma-chain clones, about 19% being singletons. Study results and caveats: Thymic TRG and TRD repertoires appeared highly polyclonal.

Their specific antigens are unknown. The sequenced sample consisted of Vdelta1+ gamma-delta thymocytes from the thymus. As to subset: FACS-sorted CD3+ TCRalphabeta- TCRVdelta1+ TCRVdelta2- thymocytes. The source of these receptors is a girl in the first two years of life who had congenital heart surgery.

The gene calls are TRGV8 and TRGJ1 or TRGJ2. Germline assignment: CDR1 VENAVY and CDR2 YDSYNSRV. The CDR3 runs 13 residues. V was pared by 3 bases and J by 4 bases, with 6 bases of the junction left unmatched. CDR3 DNA sequence: TGTGCCACCTGGGATCCCACCTATTATAAGAAACTCTTT. It codes for CATWDPTYYKKLF.

The V gene is TRGV4, the J gene TRGJ1 or TRGJ2. CDR1 is EGSTGY and CDR2 is YDSYTSSV in the germline V gene. Trimming took 4 bases from V and 0 from J; bases not matched to a gene: 9. This CDR3 comprises 15 residues. This chain's CDR3 is CATWDLRPNYYKKLF. CDR3 in DNA: TGTGCCACCTGGGACCTACGGCCGAATTATTATAAGAAACTCTTT.

This clone was observed a few times. This rearrangement joins TRGV3 to TRGJP2. Germline lookup yields CDR1 VTNTFY and CDR2 YDVSTARD (reference sequence). The CDR3 runs 15 residues. V gave up 1 base and J gave up 0 bases; unmatched junction bases: 2. The CDR3 is CATWDSHSSDWIKTF. CDR3 coding DNA: TGTGCCACCTGGGACAGTCATAGTAGTGATTGGATCAAGACGTTT.

The chain links TRGV9 to TRGJP2. The germline V gene encodes CDR1 GITISATS and CDR2 ISYDGTV (reference sequence). Losses at the gene ends were 0 bases for V and 1 base for J; bases not matched to a gene: 5. CDR3 length: 16 amino acids. The CDR3 protein is CALWEVRISSDWIKTF. CDR3 sequence (DNA): TGTGCCTTGTGGGAGGTGCGGATTAGTAGTGATTGGATCAAGACGTTT.

This clone was detected only a few times. A much larger clone differs from this one at a single base, so this may be a read error. The sample contains more than one DNA sequence encoding this CDR3. The chain carries TRGV2 and TRGJ1 or TRGJ2. The CDR3 is 12 amino acids. Germline V gene sequence: CDR1 EGSNGY, CDR2 YDSYNSKV. With V trimmed by 0 bases and J by 10 bases, 6 bases remained unmatched. The CDR3 sequence: CATWDGPEKKLF. Written as DNA, the CDR3 is TGTGCCACCTGGGACGGGCCGGAGAAGAAACTCTTT.

This clone was counted a single time. The rearrangement uses TRGV2 and TRGJ1 or TRGJ2. This CDR3 has 13 residues. CDR1 is EGSNGY, CDR2 YDSYNSKV, per germline. V shed 1 base, J shed 10 bases, and the junction held 10 bases outside the gene matches. CDR3 DNA: TGTGCCACCTGGGACGGAATTCAAACGAAGAAACTCTTT. Protein product: CATWDGIQTKKLF.

The V gene is TRGV2, the J gene TRGJP2. CDR3 length: 16 amino acids. V trimming: 2 bases; J trimming: 8 bases; junction bases outside the gene matches: 14. Germline loops: CDR1 EGSNGY, CDR2 YDSYNSKV. CDR3 DNA: TGTGCCACCTGGGACGTTAAGACCCCGATAGATTGGATCAAGACGTTT. Translating gives CATWDVKTPIDWIKTF.

The sample holds a few counts of this clone. The sample carries other DNA sequences with the same CDR3. The chain links TRGV2 to TRGJ1 or TRGJ2. Germline V gives CDR1 EGSNGY, CDR2 YDSYNSKV. This CDR3 has 13 amino acids. Trimming cost V 0 bases and J 7 bases; bases outside gene matches: 6. The CDR3 bases are TGTGCCACCTGGGACGGGCCGCGGTATAAGAAACTCTTT. Translation: CATWDGPRYKKLF.

This chain joins TRGV9 and TRGJ1 or TRGJ2. This CDR3 is built from 13 residues. The germline V gene has CDR1 GITISATS and CDR2 ISYDGTV (reference sequence). Unmatched junction bases numbered 4, after V lost 2 bases and J lost 3 bases. The CDR3 loop reads CALWEDTYYKKLF. DNA of the CDR3: TGTGCCTTGTGGGAGGATACTTATTATAAGAAACTCTTT.

In its sample, this clone was seen a few times. A much larger clone is a single base away; this may be a read error. Additional DNA sequences in this sample encode the identical CDR3. The chain combines TRGV2 with TRGJ1 or TRGJ2. This CDR3 is 13 amino acids long. The germline gives CDR1 EGSNGY, CDR2 YDSYNSKV. Trimming at V came to 0 bases and at J to 6 bases, leaving 5 bases not matched to a gene. CDR3 bases: TGTGCCACCTGGGACGGGCAATGTTATAAGAAACTCTTT. It specifies CATWDGQCYKKLF.